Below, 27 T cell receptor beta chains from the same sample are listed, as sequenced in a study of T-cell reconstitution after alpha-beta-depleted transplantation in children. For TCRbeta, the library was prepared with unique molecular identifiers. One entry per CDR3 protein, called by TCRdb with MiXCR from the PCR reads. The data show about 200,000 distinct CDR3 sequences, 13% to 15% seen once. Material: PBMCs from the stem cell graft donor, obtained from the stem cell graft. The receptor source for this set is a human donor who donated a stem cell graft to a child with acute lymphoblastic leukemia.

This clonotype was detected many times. Here the CDR3 DNA reads TGCGCCAGCAGCTTGGCTAGAGGGGCGCCAGATACGCAGTATTTT. Protein product: CASSLARGAPDTQYF. The gene calls are TRBV5-1 and TRBJ2-3; D tentatively reads TRBD1 or TRBD2 (5 bases each). Germline V gene sequence: CDR1 SGHRS, CDR2 YFSETQ. This CDR3 region has 15 residues. V lost 0 bases and J 4 bases, leaving 12 bases between the germline ends.

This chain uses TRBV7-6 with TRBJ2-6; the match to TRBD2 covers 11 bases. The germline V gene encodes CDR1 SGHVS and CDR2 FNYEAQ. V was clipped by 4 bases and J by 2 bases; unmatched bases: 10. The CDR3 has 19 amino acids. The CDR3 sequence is CASSSNGSGRGPGANVLTF. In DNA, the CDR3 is TGTGCCAGCAGCTCGAACGGTAGCGGGAGGGGTCCTGGGGCCAACGTCCTGACTTTC. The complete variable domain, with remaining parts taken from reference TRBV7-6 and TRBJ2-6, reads GAGVSQSPRYKVTKRGQDVALRCDPISGHVSLYWYRQALGQGPEFLTYFNYEAQQDKSGLPNDRFSAERPEGSISTLTIQRTEQRDSAMYRCASSSNGSGRGPGANVLTFGAGSRLTVL.

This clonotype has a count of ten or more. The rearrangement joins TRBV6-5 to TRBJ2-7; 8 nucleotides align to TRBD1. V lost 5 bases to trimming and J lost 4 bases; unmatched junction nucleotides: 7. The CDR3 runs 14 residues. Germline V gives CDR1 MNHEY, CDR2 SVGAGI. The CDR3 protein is CASSVGRGRYEQYF. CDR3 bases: TGTGCCAGCAGTGTTGGCAGGGGGCGGTACGAGCAGTACTTC.

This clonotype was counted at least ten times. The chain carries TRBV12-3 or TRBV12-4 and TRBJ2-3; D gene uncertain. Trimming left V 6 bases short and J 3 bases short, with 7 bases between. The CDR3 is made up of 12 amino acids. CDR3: CASSPRTDTQYF. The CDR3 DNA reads TGTGCCAGCAGCCCCAGAACAGATACGCAGTATTTT.

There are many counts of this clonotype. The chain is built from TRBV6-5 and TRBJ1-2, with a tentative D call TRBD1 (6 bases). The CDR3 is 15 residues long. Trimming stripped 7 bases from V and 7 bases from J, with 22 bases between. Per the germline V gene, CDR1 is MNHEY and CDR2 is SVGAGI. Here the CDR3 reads CASNPVTGGLFGYTF. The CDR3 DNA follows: TGTGCCAGCAACCCGGTGACAGGCGGCCTCTTTGGCTACACCTTC.

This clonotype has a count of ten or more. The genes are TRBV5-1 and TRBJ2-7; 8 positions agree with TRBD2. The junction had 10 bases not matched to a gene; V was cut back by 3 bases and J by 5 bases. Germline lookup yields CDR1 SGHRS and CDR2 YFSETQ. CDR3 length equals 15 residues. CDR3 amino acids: CASSWRPAGDDEQYF. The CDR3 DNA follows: TGCGCCAGCAGCTGGCGCCCAGCGGGAGACGACGAGCAGTACTTC. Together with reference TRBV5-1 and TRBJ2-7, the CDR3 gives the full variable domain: KAGVTQTPRYLIKTRGQQVTLSCSPISGHRSVSWYQQTPGQGLQFLFEYFSETQRNKGNFPGRFSGRQFSNSRSEMNVSTLELGDSALYLCASSWRPAGDDEQYFGPGTRLTVT.

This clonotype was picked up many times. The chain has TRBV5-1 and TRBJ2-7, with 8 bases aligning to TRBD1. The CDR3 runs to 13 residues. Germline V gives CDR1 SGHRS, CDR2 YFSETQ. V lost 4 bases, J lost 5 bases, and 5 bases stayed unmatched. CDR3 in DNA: TGCGCCAGCAGCCCAGGACAGGGAAACGAGCAGTACTTC. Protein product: CASSPGQGNEQYF.

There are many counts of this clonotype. CDR3 in amino acids: CSARDRPGLAGGHYEQYF. The CDR3 nucleotides are TGCAGTGCTAGGGACAGACCGGGACTAGCGGGAGGGCACTACGAGCAGTACTTC. The rearrangement uses TRBV20-1 and TRBJ2-7; 16 bases fit TRBD2. CDR1 and CDR2 (germline): DFQATT, SNEGSKA (reference sequence). Trimming removed 3 bases from V and 3 bases from J; junction bases left unmatched: 11. The CDR3 runs to 18 residues.

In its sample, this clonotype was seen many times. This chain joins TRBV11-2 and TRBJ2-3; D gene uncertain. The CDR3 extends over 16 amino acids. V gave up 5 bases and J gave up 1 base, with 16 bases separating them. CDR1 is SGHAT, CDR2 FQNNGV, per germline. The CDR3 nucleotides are TGTGCCAGCAGCATTAGCCCCGACTGGCGCACAGATACGCAGTATTTT. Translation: CASSISPDWRTDTQYF.

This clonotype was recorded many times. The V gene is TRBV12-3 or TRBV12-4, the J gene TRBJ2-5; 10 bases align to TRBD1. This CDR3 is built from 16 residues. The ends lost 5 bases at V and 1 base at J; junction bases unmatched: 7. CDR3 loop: CASSLGTGARQETQYF. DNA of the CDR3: TGTGCCAGCAGTCTCGGGACAGGGGCACGCCAAGAGACCCAGTACTTC.

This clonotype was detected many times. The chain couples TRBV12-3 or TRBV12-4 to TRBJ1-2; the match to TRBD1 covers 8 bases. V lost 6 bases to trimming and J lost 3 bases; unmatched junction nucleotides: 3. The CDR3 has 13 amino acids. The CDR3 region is CASSATGDYGYTF. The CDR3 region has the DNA TGTGCCAGCAGCGCGACAGGGGACTATGGCTACACCTTC.

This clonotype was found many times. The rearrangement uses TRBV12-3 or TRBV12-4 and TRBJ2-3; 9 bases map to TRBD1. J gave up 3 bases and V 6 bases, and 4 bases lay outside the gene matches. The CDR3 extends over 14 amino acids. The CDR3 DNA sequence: TGTGCCAGCAGGAGGACAGGGGAGACAGATACGCAGTATTTT. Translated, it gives CASRRTGETDTQYF.

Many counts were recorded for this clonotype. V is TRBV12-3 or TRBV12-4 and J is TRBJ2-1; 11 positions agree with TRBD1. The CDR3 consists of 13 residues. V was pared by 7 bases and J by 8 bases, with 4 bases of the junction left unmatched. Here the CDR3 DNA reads TGTGCCAGCACCTGGACAGGGGGCTATGAGCAGTTCTTC. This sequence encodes CASTWTGGYEQFF.

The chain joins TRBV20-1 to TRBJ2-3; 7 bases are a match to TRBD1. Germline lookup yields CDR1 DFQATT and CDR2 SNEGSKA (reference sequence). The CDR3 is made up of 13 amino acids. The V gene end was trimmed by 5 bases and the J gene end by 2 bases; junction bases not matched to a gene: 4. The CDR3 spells CSAETGNTDTQYF. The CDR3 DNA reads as TGCAGTGCTGAGACAGGGAACACAGATACGCAGTATTTT.

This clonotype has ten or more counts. DNA of the CDR3: TGCGCCAGCAGCTTGGAGACAGGGAACGATGAAAAACTGTTTTTT. It translates to CASSLETGNDEKLFF. The chain recombines TRBV5-1 with TRBJ1-4; 7 bases are a match to TRBD1. CDR3 length: 15 amino acids. With 0 bases clipped from V and 6 bases from J, the junction kept 5 bases outside the gene matches. The germline CDR1 and CDR2 sequences are SGHRS and YFSETQ.

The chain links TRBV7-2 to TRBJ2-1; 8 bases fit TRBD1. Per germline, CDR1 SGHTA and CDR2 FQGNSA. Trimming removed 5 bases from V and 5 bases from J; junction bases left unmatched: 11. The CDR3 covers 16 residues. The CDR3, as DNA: TGTGCCAGCAGCCACGGACAGGGCCCCCCAAACAATGAGCAGTTCTTC. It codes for CASSHGQGPPNNEQFF.

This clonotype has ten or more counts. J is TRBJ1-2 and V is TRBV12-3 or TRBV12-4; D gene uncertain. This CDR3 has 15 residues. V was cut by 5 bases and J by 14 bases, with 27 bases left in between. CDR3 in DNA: TGTGCCAGCAGTCACTTATCCAACGGAGGGCGGAGGGAGACCTTC. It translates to CASSHLSNGGRRETF.

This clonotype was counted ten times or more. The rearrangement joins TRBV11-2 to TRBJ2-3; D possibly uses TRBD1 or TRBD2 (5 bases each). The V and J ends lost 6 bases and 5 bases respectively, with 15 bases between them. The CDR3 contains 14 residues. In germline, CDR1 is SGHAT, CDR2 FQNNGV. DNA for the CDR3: TGTGCCAGCAGAAGGGGAGTAGCCGGAGATACGCAGTATTTT. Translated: CASRRGVAGDTQYF. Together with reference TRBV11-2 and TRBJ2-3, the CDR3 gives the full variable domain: EAGVAQSPRYKIIEKRQSVAFWCNPISGHATLYWYQQILGQGPKLLIQFQNNGVVDDSQLPKDRFSAERLKGVDSTLKIQPAKLEDSAVYLCASRRGVAGDTQYFGPGTRLTVL.

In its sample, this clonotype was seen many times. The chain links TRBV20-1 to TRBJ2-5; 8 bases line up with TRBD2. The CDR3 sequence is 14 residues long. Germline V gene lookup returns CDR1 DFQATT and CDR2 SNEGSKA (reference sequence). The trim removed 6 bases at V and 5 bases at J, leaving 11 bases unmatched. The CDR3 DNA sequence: TGCAGTGCCCCCCGAAAGAGCGGGAGTGAGACCCAGTACTTC. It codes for CSAPRKSGSETQYF.

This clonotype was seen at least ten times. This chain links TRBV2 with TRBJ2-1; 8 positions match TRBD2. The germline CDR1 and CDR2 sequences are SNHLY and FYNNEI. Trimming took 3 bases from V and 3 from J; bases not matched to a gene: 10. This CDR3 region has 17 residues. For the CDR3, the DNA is TGTGCCAGCAGTGAGGTAGCGGGAAACGATGGCTACAATGAGCAGTTCTTC. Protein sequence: CASSEVAGNDGYNEQFF.

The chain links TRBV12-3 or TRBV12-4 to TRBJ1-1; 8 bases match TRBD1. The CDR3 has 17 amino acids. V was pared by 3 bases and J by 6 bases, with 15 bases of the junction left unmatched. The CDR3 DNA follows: TGTGCCAGCAGTTTGAAGTCACCCGGAGGACAGGGAGCTGAAGCTTTCTTT. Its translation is CASSLKSPGGQGAEAFF.

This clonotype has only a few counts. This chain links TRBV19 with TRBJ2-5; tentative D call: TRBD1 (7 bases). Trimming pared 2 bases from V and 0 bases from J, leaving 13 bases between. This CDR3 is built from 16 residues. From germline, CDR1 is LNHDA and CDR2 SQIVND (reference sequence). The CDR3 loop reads CASSITGDWYQETQYF. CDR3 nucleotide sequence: TGTGCCAGTAGTATAACAGGGGACTGGTACCAAGAGACCCAGTACTTC. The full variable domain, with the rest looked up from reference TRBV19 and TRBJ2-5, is DGGITQSPKYLFRKEGQNVTLSCEQNLNHDAMYWYRQDPGQGLRLIYYSQIVNDFQKGDIAEGYSVSREKKESFPLTVTSAQKNPTAFYLCASSITGDWYQETQYFGPGTRLLVL.

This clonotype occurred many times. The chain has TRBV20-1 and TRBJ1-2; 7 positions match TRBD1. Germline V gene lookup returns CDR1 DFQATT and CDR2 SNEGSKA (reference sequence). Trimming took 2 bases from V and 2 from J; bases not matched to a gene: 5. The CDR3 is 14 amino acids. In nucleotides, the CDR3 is TGCAGTGCTAGAACCCGGGACAGCAACTATGGCTACACCTTC. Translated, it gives CSARTRDSNYGYTF.

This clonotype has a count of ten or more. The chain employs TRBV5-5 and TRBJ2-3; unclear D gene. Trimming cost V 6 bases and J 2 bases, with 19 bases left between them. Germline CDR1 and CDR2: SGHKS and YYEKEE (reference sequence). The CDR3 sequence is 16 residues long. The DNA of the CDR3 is TGTGCCAGCACCCCATGGGGTTACACCCCCACAGATACGCAGTATTTT. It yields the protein CASTPWGYTPTDTQYF. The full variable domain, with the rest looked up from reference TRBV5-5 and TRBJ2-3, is DAGVTQSPTHLIKTRGQQVTLRCSPISGHKSVSWYQQVLGQGPQFIFQYYEKEERGRGNFPDRFSARQFPNYSSELNVNALLLGDSALYLCASTPWGYTPTDTQYFGPGTRLTVL.

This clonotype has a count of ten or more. The CDR3 DNA reads TGCGCCAGCAGTCCAGGAGTTAGCACAGATACGCAGTATTTT. Translating gives CASSPGVSTDTQYF. This rearrangement joins TRBV5-1 to TRBJ2-3; D uncertain. Germline values: CDR1 SGHRS, CDR2 YFSETQ. This CDR3 contains 14 residues. The germline V and J ends were trimmed by 5 bases and 0 bases, with 10 bases remaining between them. The variable domain in full, with the rest retrieved from reference TRBV5-1 and TRBJ2-3, is KAGVTQTPRYLIKTRGQQVTLSCSPISGHRSVSWYQQTPGQGLQFLFEYFSETQRNKGNFPGRFSGRQFSNSRSEMNVSTLELGDSALYLCASSPGVSTDTQYFGPGTRLTVL.

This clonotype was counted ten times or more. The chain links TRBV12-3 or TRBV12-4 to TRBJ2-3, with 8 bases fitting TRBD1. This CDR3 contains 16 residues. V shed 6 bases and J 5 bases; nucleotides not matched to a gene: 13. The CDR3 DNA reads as TGTGCCAGCAGCCCAGACAGGGGAGGTAGTAAAGATACGCAGTATTTT. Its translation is CASSPDRGGSKDTQYF.

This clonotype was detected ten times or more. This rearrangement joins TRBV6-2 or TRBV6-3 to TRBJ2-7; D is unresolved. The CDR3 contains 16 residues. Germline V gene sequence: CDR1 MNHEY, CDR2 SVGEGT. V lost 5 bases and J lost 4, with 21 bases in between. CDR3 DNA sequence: TGTGCCAGCAGTGACCTGGGTTACCAACCAACGTACGAGCAGTACTTC. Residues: CASSDLGYQPTYEQYF.